This TCR beta chain stems from a study of memory CD4+ T cells and cytomegalovirus serostatus. Study at large: Healthy Belgian adult donors included roughly nine CMV-positive and some 23 CMV-negative people. Study-level results: A US-trained random forest predicted CMV serostatus with median AUC roughly 0.9. CD4+ memory repertoires contained about 40% of the roughly 160 reported CMV TCRbeta sequences.

Produced via immunoSEQ multiplex PCR; TCRdb's table is partial and in-frame only. The data contain about 41,000 clones, roughly three quarters of them singletons. About this clone: Its antigen is not known.

Single viable CD3+CD4+CD8-CD45RO+ cells were sorted as the memory CD4+ T cells. The source material was memory CD4+ T cells from blood. This clonotype was obtained from an adult in good health and CMV-seronegative.

The CDR3 sequence is CASSSLAGGVGETQYF. The CDR3, as DNA: TGCGCCAGCAGCTCGCTAGCGGGAGGGGTCGGAGAGACCCAGTACTTC. The chain carries TRBV5-1 and TRBJ2-5; 12 bases are a match to TRBD2. Germline trimming cut 3 bases from V and 4 bases from J; bases unmatched to any gene: 7. The CDR3 totals 16 residues. Germline loops: CDR1 SGHRS, CDR2 YFSETQ.